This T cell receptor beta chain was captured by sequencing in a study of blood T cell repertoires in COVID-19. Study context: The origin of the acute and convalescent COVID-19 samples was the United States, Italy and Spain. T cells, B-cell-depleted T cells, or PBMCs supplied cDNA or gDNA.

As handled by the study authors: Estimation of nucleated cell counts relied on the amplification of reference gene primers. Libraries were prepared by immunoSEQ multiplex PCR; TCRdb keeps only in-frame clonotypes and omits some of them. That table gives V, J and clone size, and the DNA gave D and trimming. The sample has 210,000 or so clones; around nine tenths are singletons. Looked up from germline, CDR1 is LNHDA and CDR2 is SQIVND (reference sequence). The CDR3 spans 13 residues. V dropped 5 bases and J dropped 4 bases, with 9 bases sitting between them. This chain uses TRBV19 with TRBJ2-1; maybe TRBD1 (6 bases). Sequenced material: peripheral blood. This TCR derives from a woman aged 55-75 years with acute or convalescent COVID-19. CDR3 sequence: CASSYREYNEQFF. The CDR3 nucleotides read TGTGCCAGTAGTTACAGGGAATACAATGAGCAGTTCTTC. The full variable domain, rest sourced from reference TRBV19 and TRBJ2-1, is DGGITQSPKYLFRKEGQNVTLSCEQNLNHDAMYWYRQDPGQGLRLIYYSQIVNDFQKGDIAEGYSVSREKKESFPLTVTSAQKNPTAFYLCASSYREYNEQFFGPGTRLTVL.